The clone carrying this T cell receptor beta chain showed up just a few times. Its specificity is unknown. Trimming removed 6 bases from V and 7 bases from J, with 24 bases in between. CDR3 length equals 15 residues. Germline-derived CDR1 and CDR2 are DFQATT and SNEGSKA (reference sequence). 2 million PBMCs stored at -80 C were the source of the unsorted libraries. The data stem from a study of neurological immune-mediated disorders. TCRdb re-called the 5' RACE reads with MiXCR, one entry per CDR3 protein. This table has about 65,000 distinct CDR3 sequences, approximately 4.2% appearing once. General study results and limits: In multiple sclerosis patients, the repertoire cluster was unrelated to clinical or MRI findings.

Sequenced material: PBMCs. This sequence originates from a man aged 50 to 59 with multiple sclerosis. The chain uses TRBV20-1 and TRBJ1-2; tentative D call: TRBD1 (5 bases). The CDR3 protein is CSAFARTRGLGGYTF. The CDR3 nucleotides read TGCAGTGCCTTTGCCAGGACGAGGGGACTGGGTGGCTACACCTTC.